This T cell receptor (beta chain) was identified in a study of PD-1 blockade in classical Hodgkin lymphoma. Study-level points and caveats: At C4D1, TCR diversity had climbed significantly for CD4+ cells, though not for CD8+ cells.

Each and every patient relapsed after autologous stem cell transplantation, and patients got differing brentuximab vedotin exposure. As regards this clone: Its antigen is as yet unknown.

Sequencing used immunoSEQ multiplex PCR; TCRdb keeps in-frame clones, though not all of them. The profile shows approximately 10,000 clones, roughly 81% of them singletons. The sequence was collected from a human donor with classical Hodgkin lymphoma. This material consisted of peripheral blood mononuclear cells (PBMCs), taken at baseline.

CDR3 in amino acids: CASSPLLGAATNEKLFF. The CDR3 DNA is TGTGCCAGCAGCCCCCTCTTAGGGGCAGCAACTAATGAAAAACTGTTTTTT. The chain couples TRBV5-8 to TRBJ1-4; tentatively, D is TRBD1 (5 bases). The CDR3 covers 17 residues. V was shortened by 4 bases and J by 0 bases, with 16 bases between the two germline ends. CDR1 is SGHTS, CDR2 YDEGEE, per germline.